The 21 T cell receptor beta chains below were found in one sample sequenced in a study of blood T cell repertoires in COVID-19. The assay was immunoSEQ multiplex PCR, and TCRdb's table has in-frame clones only and misses some. The sample has over 120,000 clones, more than 60% seen once. Material: peripheral blood. These receptors originate from a woman aged 45-59 years with active or convalescent COVID-19.

The J gene is TRBJ1-1, the V gene TRBV10-1; 8 bases match TRBD1. Germline V gene lookup returns CDR1 WNHNN and CDR2 SYGVQD (reference sequence). V lost 6 bases and J lost 8; bases outside the gene matches: 8. This CDR3 comprises 13 residues. The DNA of the CDR3 is TGCGCCAGCAGCCCCGGACAGGGCGACGAAGCTTTCTTT. It yields the protein CASSPGQGDEAFF.

The chain couples TRBV3-1 (or the pseudogene TRBV3-2) to TRBJ1-1; the match to TRBD1 covers 7 bases. J was trimmed by 5 bases and V by 5 bases; bases with no gene match: 8. The CDR3 is 14 amino acids. Looked up from germline, CDR1 is LGHDT and CDR2 is YNNKEL (reference sequence). This chain's CDR3 is CASSTRQGWTEAFF. In nucleotides, the CDR3 is TGTGCCAGCAGCACCCGACAGGGTTGGACTGAAGCTTTCTTT.

The chain recombines TRBV18 with TRBJ2-3; 12 positions agree with TRBD2. CDR1 is KGHSH, CDR2 LQKENI, per germline. V dropped 4 bases and J dropped 3; count of bases not matched to a gene: 5. The CDR3 is made up of 16 amino acids. CDR3 DNA: TGTGCCAGCTCACGAGGACTAGCGGGGACAACAGATACGCAGTATTTT. Translating gives CASSRGLAGTTDTQYF.

This clone was detected once. This chain connects TRBV5-1 to TRBJ2-3; 15 nucleotides align to TRBD2. This CDR3 region has 19 residues. Trimming removed 5 bases from V and 1 base from J; junction bases left unmatched: 11. Germline loops: CDR1 SGHRS, CDR2 YFSETQ. CDR3 sequence: CASSQTGTSGGRGTDTQYF. The CDR3 DNA reads TGCGCCAGCAGTCAGACCGGGACTAGCGGGGGGAGGGGCACAGATACGCAGTATTTT.

The chain carries TRBV7-9 and TRBJ1-2; weak D call: TRBD1 (5 bases). CDR1 and CDR2 (germline): SEHNR, FQNEAQ (reference sequence). V lost 5 bases and J 4 bases, leaving 17 bases between the germline ends. This CDR3 region has 15 residues. The CDR3 DNA reads TGTGCCAGCAGCCCTAGCGGTAGGGGCATCTATGGCTACACCTTC. It yields the protein CASSPSGRGIYGYTF.

The CDR3 DNA is TGTGCCAGCAGTTACTCACAGGGGGCTAGCACCGGGGAGCTGTTTTTT. Translated, it gives CASSYSQGASTGELFF. V gene TRBV6-5 combines with J gene TRBJ2-2; 9 bases line up with TRBD1. V lost 0 bases to trimming and J lost 4 bases; unmatched junction nucleotides: 3. Germline V lookup: CDR1 MNHEY, CDR2 SVGAGI. The CDR3 is 16 amino acids.

The chain recombines TRBV7-2 with TRBJ1-1; 7 bases line up with TRBD1. CDR3 length equals 14 residues. The germline gives CDR1 SGHTA, CDR2 FQGNSA. V was pared by 2 bases and J by 3 bases, with 3 bases of the junction left unmatched. The CDR3 here is CASSLKGGHTEAFF. The CDR3 DNA reads as TGTGCCAGCAGCTTAAAAGGGGGCCACACTGAAGCTTTCTTT.

The chain combines TRBV19 with TRBJ2-2; 11 nucleotides align to TRBD2. V gave up 8 bases and J gave up 5 bases; unmatched junction bases: 10. Germline V gene data show CDR1 as LNHDA and CDR2 as SQIVND (reference sequence). This CDR3 is 16 amino acids long. CDR3 nucleotides: TGTGCCAGTGGAAGACTAGCGGGGAGACGGACCGGGGAGCTGTTTTTT. Translated, it gives CASGRLAGRRTGELFF.

The chain recombines TRBV30 with TRBJ1-2, with no clear D. In germline, CDR1 is GTSNPN, CDR2 SVGIG (reference sequence). This CDR3 region has 14 residues. V gave up 1 base and J gave up 4 bases, with 13 bases separating them. CDR3 loop: CAWSGLSHGYGYTF. The CDR3 nucleotides read TGTGCCTGGAGTGGACTGAGCCATGGCTATGGCTACACCTTC. The entire variable domain, with the rest obtained from reference TRBV30 and TRBJ1-2, is as follows: SQTIHQWPATLVQPVGSPLSLECTVEGTSNPNLYWYRQAAGRGLQLLFYSVGIGQISSEVPQNLSASRPQDRQFILSSKKLLLSDSGFYLCAWSGLSHGYGYTFGSGTRLTVV.

The V call is TRBV28, the J call TRBJ2-3, with 8 bases fitting TRBD1. Trimming took 5 bases from V and 3 from J; bases not matched to a gene: 13. Germline lookup yields CDR1 MDHEN and CDR2 SYDVKM. CDR3 length: 17 residues. The CDR3 nucleotides read TGTGCCAGCAGTCGCCTAACAGGGGGAGTGATGACAGATACGCAGTATTTT. Translation: CASSRLTGGVMTDTQYF.

The CDR3 coding sequence is TGCGCCAGCAGCCAAGGCAGGGTCTCTAATTCACCCCTCCACTTT. Residues: CASSQGRVSNSPLHF. The chain has TRBV4-3 and TRBJ1-6; weak D call: TRBD1 (5 bases). This CDR3 comprises 15 residues. Germline V gene sequence: CDR1 LGHNA, CDR2 YSLEER. V was clipped by 1 base and J by 6 bases, with 10 bases between them.

This clone was found many times. The chain uses TRBV12-3 or TRBV12-4 and TRBJ2-1; TRBD2 is a possible D gene (5 bases). There are 11 residues in the CDR3. The ends were cut back, 3 bases at V and 9 bases at J, with 6 bases in the middle. CDR3 loop: CASSFRGEQFF. The CDR3 nucleotides read TGTGCCAGCAGTTTCCGGGGTGAGCAGTTCTTC.

This clone was counted once. V and J are TRBV19 and TRBJ1-1; 9 bases align to TRBD1. Trimming at V came to 3 bases and at J to 1 base, leaving 3 bases not matched to a gene. The CDR3 covers 15 residues. Germline loops: CDR1 LNHDA, CDR2 SQIVND (reference sequence). The CDR3 region has the DNA TGTGCCAGTAGTATGACAGGGGGGTGGAACACTGAAGCTTTCTTT. It yields the protein CASSMTGGWNTEAFF.

The chain uses TRBV18 and TRBJ2-5, with TRBD1 as a possible D gene (6 bases). Trimming took 5 bases from V and 2 from J, leaving 9 bases between them. The CDR3 spans 13 residues. The germline V gene has CDR1 KGHSH and CDR2 LQKENI. This chain's CDR3 is CASSSDRQETQYF. The CDR3, as DNA: TGTGCCAGCTCATCCGACAGGCAAGAGACCCAGTACTTC.

V usage is TRBV24-1 and J usage is TRBJ2-1, with TRBD1 identical over 9 bases. This CDR3 spans 16 amino acids. Germline V gene data show CDR1 as KGHDR and CDR2 as SFDVKD. J lost 8 bases, V lost 0 bases, and 7 bases had no gene match. The CDR3 coding sequence is TGTGCCACCAGTGATTTGGCAGGACAGGGGATCGATGAGCAGTTCTTC. Amino acid sequence: CATSDLAGQGIDEQFF.

This chain joins TRBV15 and TRBJ1-4; D uncertain. Trimming cost V 1 base and J 3 bases, with 9 bases left between them. CDR1 is LNHNV, CDR2 YYDKDF, per germline (reference sequence). This CDR3 has 15 amino acids. The CDR3 bases are TGTGCCACCAGCAGAGGGGCTCCTTCTAATGAAAAACTGTTTTTT. Protein: CATSRGAPSNEKLFF.

The rearrangement joins TRBV24-1 to TRBJ2-3, with 12 positions matching TRBD2. V shed 2 bases and J 1 base; nucleotides not matched to a gene: 6. The germline V gene encodes CDR1 KGHDR and CDR2 SFDVKD. CDR3 length: 18 amino acids. This chain's CDR3 is CATSDSPGLAGGTDTQYF. CDR3 sequence (DNA): TGTGCCACCAGTGATTCTCCGGGACTAGCGGGCGGCACAGATACGCAGTATTTT.

This clone occurred once. The rearrangement uses TRBV28 and TRBJ2-3, with TRBD2 identical over 10 bases. The CDR3 runs to 15 residues. Trimming at V came to 4 bases and at J to 1 base, leaving 2 bases not matched to a gene. Germline values: CDR1 MDHEN, CDR2 SYDVKM. The CDR3 nucleotides are TGTGCCAGCAGTTCGCTAGCGGGAGGCACAGATACGCAGTATTTT. Amino acids: CASSSLAGGTDTQYF.

This clone has more than one count but fewer than ten. The rearrangement uses TRBV6-2 or TRBV6-3 and TRBJ1-1; 11 nucleotides align to TRBD1. The CDR3 is 17 residues long. Germline V gene lookup returns CDR1 MNHEY and CDR2 SVGEGT. V lost 0 bases to trimming and J lost 2 bases; unmatched junction nucleotides: 5. CDR3 region: CASSYSWTGGGNTEAFF. The CDR3 coding sequence is TGTGCCAGCAGTTACTCCTGGACAGGGGGCGGAAACACTGAAGCTTTCTTT.

The J gene is TRBJ1-4, the V gene TRBV14; D not resolved. The CDR3 has 13 amino acids. The germline V and J ends were trimmed by 2 bases and 8 bases, with 9 bases remaining between them. Germline V gene sequence: CDR1 SGHDN, CDR2 FVKESK. CDR3 residues: CASSQLRGEKLFF. DNA of the CDR3: TGTGCCAGCAGCCAACTAAGAGGGGAAAAACTGTTTTTT.

This clone was detected a few times. The gene calls are TRBV10-3 and TRBJ1-1; TRBD1 aligns across 8 bases. V was clipped by 4 bases and J by 5 bases; unmatched bases: 6. This CDR3 region has 14 residues. Germline V gene sequence: CDR1 ENHRY, CDR2 SYGVKD. The CDR3 DNA reads as TGTGCCATCAGTGCAGACAGGGGAGGAACTGAAGCTTTCTTT. It translates to CAISADRGGTEAFF.